This T cell receptor (beta chain) was documented in a study of blood T cell repertoires in COVID-19. Per germline, CDR1 SQVTM and CDR2 ANQGSEA. Trimming took off 6 bases at V and 0 bases at J, with 12 bases between the two ends. This CDR3 is built from 14 residues. Authors' processing steps: Estimation of nucleated cell counts was performed using reference gene primer amplification. Data came from immunoSEQ multiplex PCR; TCRdb stores just in-frame clones and leaves some out. That table supplies the V and J calls and clone size; D and trimming were determined from the DNA. The data contain 190,000 or so clones, around nine tenths of them singletons.

V usage is TRBV29-1 and J usage is TRBJ1-5, with a weak D call TRBD1 (5 bases). This receptor was taken from a man aged 60 to 69 who had recovered from COVID-19. Material for sequencing was peripheral blood. The CDR3 sequence is CSVAGPNSNQPQHF. CDR3 bases: TGCAGCGTCGCAGGGCCTAATAGCAATCAGCCCCAGCATTTT.